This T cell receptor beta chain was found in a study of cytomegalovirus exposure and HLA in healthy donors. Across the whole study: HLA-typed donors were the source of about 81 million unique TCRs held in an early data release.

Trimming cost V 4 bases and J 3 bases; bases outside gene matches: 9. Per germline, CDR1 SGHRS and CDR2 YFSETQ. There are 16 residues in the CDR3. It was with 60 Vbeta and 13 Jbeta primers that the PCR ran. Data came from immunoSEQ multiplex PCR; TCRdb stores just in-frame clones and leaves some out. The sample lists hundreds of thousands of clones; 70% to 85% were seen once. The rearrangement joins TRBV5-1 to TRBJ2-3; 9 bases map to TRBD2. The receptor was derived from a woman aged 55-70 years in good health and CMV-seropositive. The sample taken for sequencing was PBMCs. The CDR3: CASSHIAGAATDTQYF. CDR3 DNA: TGCGCCAGCAGCCACATAGCGGGGGCGGCTACAGATACGCAGTATTTT.